This T cell receptor (beta chain) derives from a study of response to subunit inactivated influenza vaccine listed by TCRdb under 2018. General notes on the study: Deep quantitative profiling of the T cell receptor repertoire was used in the study to follow responses to a trivalent subunit inactivated influenza vaccine.

Unmatched junction bases come to 4, with V trimmed by 3 bases and J by 7 bases. From its cysteine to its phenylalanine, the CDR3 spans 15 amino acids. The CDR3 DNA has 45 bases and is translated from base 1. This clonotype was counted a few times. No antigen is known for it. Base-call qualities are not available, and no considerably larger clone is one nucleotide away. The investigation overall reported the following: According to the authors, only a limited number of new T cells may be recruited by each seasonal influenza vaccination.

The method was RT-PCR. The reads were generated on an Illumina HiSeq 2500. Clones were called with MiXCR by TCRdb after fastp trimmed the public reads at Q25, and only in-frame beta chains were retained. Here each entry gathers all rows of one CDR3 protein and keeps the most common genes and DNA. The sample records under 800,000 distinct CDR3 sequences, more than 11% of which are singletons. The top ten hold 6.5% to 8.5% of the sample. The chain was built from TRBV12-3 or TRBV12-4 and TRBJ2-7, with TRBD2 identical over 15 junction bases. The sample here was PBMCs from blood, taken around 15 days before vaccination. The receptor was derived from a man aged 50-60 years who received an inactivated influenza vaccine. Donor details come from another sample of the same person, matched by shared clones. The encoded CDR3 is CASSLGTSGRIEQYF. The DNA reads as follows: TGTGCCAGCAGTTTGGGGACTAGCGGGAGGATTGAGCAGTACTTC.